Shown below are 10 T cell receptor beta chains from a single sample sequenced in a study of control samples from healthy donors and cancer patients. Sequenced by immunoSEQ multiplex PCR; TCRdb stores in-frame clones only, minus some. In the table there are 40,000 to 55,000 clones, around 87% of which are singletons. The sample was PBMCs. The receptor source for this set is a woman aged 55 to 70 with lung cancer.

This clone was seen a handful of times. V usage is TRBV11-2 and J usage is TRBJ2-3, with D perhaps matching TRBD2 (6 bases). Germline values: CDR1 SGHAT, CDR2 FQNNGV. The CDR3 contains 13 residues. V shed 7 bases and J shed 6 bases, with 14 bases lying between them. The CDR3 DNA follows: TGTGCCAGCACCATGGGAGGCGGGGATACGCAGTATTTT. Its translation: CASTMGGGDTQYF.

The rearrangement links TRBV2 to TRBJ1-6; D remains unclear. The V end was cut by 6 bases, the J end by 6 bases, with 12 bases between. CDR1 and CDR2 from the germline V gene are SNHLY and FYNNEI. The CDR3 covers 14 residues. The CDR3: CASRRGSSNSPLHF. CDR3 bases: TGTGCCAGCAGGCGGGGAAGTAGTAATTCACCCCTCCACTTT.

The CDR3: CASLSSTGELFF. CDR3 bases: TGCGCCAGCTTATCCTCCACCGGGGAGCTGTTTTTT. This chain connects TRBV5-1 to TRBJ2-2, with D unresolved. This CDR3 contains 12 residues. Germline V CDR1 and CDR2: SGHRS, YFSETQ. V shed 7 bases and J shed 4 bases, with 8 bases lying between them.

V is TRBV4-3 and J is TRBJ1-5; D is possibly TRBD1 (6 bases). The CDR3 length is 13 residues. The germline gives CDR1 LGHNA, CDR2 YSLEER. The V end was cut by 7 bases, the J end by 6 bases, with 13 bases between. CDR3 DNA: TGCGCCAGCAACCCAGTAGGGGGTCAGCCCCAGCATTTT. Its translation: CASNPVGGQPQHF.

The genes are TRBV5-6 and TRBJ1-1; D is possibly TRBD1 (5 bases). The V gene lost 4 bases and the J gene lost 1 base, with 14 bases spanning the gap. The CDR3 extends over 15 amino acids. Germline V gene sequence: CDR1 SGHDT, CDR2 YYEEEE. This CDR3 is CASSPGDGWNTEAFF. The CDR3 nucleotides are TGTGCCAGCAGCCCTGGGGACGGTTGGAACACTGAAGCTTTCTTT.

The sample holds one count of this clone. This rearrangement joins TRBV27 to TRBJ1-1; perhaps TRBD1 as D (5 bases). CDR3 size: 13 residues. The germline V gene has CDR1 MNHEY and CDR2 SMNVEV (reference sequence). V was pared by 6 bases and J by 4 bases, with 12 bases between. CDR3 residues: CASSRGEGTEAFF. The CDR3 DNA follows: TGTGCCAGCAGCCGGGGGGAGGGCACTGAAGCTTTCTTT.

The chain links TRBV24-1 to TRBJ1-5; maybe TRBD1 (6 bases). The CDR3 is 16 amino acids. Looked up from germline, CDR1 is KGHDR and CDR2 is SFDVKD. With 2 bases removed from V and 1 base from J, the gap between germline ends came to 11 bases. CDR3 protein: CATSDSGAESNQPQHF. The CDR3 nucleotides are TGTGCCACCAGTGATTCGGGGGCAGAGAGCAATCAGCCCCAGCATTTT.

As regards this clone: Other DNA variants within this sample encode the same CDR3. The chain combines TRBV7-9 with TRBJ2-7; 7 nucleotides line up with TRBD1. The CDR3 totals 11 residues. Germline V gene lookup returns CDR1 SEHNR and CDR2 FQNEAQ (reference sequence). With 5 bases clipped from V and 6 bases from J, the junction kept 1 base outside the gene matches. The CDR3 reads CASSRQGEQYF. The CDR3 DNA reads TGTGCCAGCAGCCGACAGGGCGAGCAGTACTTC.

The CDR3 region has the DNA TGCAGTGCTAGCTTGGAGACCCAGTACTTC. This encodes CSASLETQYF. V is TRBV20-1 and J is TRBJ2-5; D ambiguous. The CDR3 length is 10 residues. Trimming took off 3 bases at V and 5 bases at J, with 4 bases between the two ends. Germline CDR1 DFQATT, CDR2 SNEGSKA (reference sequence).

This chain uses TRBV15 with TRBJ1-2; 9 nucleotides match TRBD1. Per the germline V gene, CDR1 is LNHNV and CDR2 is YYDKDF (reference sequence). There are 14 residues in the CDR3. V shed 4 bases and J 5 bases; nucleotides not matched to a gene: 5. This CDR3 reads CATSTRTGEYGYTF. The CDR3 coding sequence is TGTGCCACCAGCACGAGGACAGGGGAGTATGGCTACACCTTC.